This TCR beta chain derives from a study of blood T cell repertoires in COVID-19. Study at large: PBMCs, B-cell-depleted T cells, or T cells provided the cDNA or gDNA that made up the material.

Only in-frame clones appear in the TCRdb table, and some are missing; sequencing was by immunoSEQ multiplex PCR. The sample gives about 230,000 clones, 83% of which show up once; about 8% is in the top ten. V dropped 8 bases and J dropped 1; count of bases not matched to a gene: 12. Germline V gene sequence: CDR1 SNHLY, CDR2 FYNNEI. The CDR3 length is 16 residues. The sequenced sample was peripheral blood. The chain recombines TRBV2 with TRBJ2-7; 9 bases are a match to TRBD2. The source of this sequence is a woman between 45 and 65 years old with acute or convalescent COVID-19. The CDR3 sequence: CASVSRALAGSYEQYF. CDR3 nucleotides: TGTGCCAGCGTCTCGCGGGCGCTAGCGGGGTCCTACGAGCAGTACTTC. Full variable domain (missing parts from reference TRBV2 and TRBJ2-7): EPEVTQTPSHQVTQMGQEVILRCVPISNHLYFYWYRQILGQKVEFLVSFYNNEISEKSEIFDDQFSVERPDGSNFTLKIRSTKLEDSAMYFCASVSRALAGSYEQYFGPGTRLTVT.